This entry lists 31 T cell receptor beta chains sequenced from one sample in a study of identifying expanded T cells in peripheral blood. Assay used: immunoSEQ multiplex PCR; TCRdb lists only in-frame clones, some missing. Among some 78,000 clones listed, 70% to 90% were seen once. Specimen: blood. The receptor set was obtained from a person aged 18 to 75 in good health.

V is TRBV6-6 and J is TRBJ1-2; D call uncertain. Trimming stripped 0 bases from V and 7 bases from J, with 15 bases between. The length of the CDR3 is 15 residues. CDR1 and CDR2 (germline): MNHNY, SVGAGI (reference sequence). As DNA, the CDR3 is TGTGCCAGCAGTTACTCGAATCCTCAAAAGGGTGGCTACACCTTC. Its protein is CASSYSNPQKGGYTF.

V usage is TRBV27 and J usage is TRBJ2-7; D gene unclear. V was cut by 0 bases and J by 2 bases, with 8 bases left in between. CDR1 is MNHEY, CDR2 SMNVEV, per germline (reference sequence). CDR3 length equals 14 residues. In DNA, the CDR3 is TGTGCCAGCAGTTTATCGGGCTGGACCTACGAGCAGTACTTC. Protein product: CASSLSGWTYEQYF.

The CDR3 nucleotides are TGTGCCATCAGTTCCCAAGCTAACAATGAGCAGTTCTTC. It yields the protein CAISSQANNEQFF. V gene TRBV10-3 combines with J gene TRBJ2-1; D unresolved. Germline V lookup: CDR1 ENHRY, CDR2 SYGVKD. V gave up 5 bases and J gave up 5 bases, with 10 bases separating them. The CDR3 runs to 13 residues.

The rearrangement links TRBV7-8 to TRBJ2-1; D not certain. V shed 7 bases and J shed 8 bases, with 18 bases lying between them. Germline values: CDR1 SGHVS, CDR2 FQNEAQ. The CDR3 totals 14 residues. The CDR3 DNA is TGTGCCAGCAAATCGGGCCCTACCCTCGATGAGCAGTTCTTC. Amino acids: CASKSGPTLDEQFF.

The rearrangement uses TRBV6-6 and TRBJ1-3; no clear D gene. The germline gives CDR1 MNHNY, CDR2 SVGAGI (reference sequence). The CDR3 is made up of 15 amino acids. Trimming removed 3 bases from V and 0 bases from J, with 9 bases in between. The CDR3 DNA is TGTGCCAGCAGTTATCCTCCGGGCTCTGGAAACACCATATATTTT. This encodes CASSYPPGSGNTIYF.

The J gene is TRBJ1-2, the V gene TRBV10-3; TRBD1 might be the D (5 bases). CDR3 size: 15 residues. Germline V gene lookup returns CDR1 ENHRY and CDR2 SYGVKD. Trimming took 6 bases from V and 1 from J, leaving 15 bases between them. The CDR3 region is CAIRPRDGVNYGYTF. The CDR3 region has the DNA TGTGCCATCAGACCCCGGGACGGGGTTAACTATGGCTACACCTTC.

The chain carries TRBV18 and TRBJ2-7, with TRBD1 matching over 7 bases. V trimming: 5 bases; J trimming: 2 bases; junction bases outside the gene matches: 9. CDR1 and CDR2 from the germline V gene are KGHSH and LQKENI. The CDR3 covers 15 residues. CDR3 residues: CASSYDRAKAYEQYF. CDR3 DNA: TGTGCCAGCTCATACGACAGGGCTAAGGCCTACGAGCAGTACTTC.

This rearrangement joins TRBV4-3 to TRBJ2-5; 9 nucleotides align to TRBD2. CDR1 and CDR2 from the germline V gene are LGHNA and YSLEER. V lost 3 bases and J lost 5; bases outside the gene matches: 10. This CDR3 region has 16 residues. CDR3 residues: CASSQAAGGGWETQYF. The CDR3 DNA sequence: TGCGCCAGCAGCCAGGCGGCGGGGGGGGGTTGGGAGACCCAGTACTTC.

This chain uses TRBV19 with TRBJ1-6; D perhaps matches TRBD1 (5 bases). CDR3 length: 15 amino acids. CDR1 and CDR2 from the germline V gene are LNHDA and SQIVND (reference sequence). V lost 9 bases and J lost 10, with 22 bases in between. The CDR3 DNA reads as TGTGCCAGGAGGGGCGAATGTTGGGTTGGATCACCCCTCCACTTT. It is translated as CARRGECWVGSPLHF.

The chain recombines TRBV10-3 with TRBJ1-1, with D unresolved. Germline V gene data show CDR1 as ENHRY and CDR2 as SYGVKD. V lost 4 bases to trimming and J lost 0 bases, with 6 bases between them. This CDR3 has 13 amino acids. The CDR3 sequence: CAISVRVNTEAFF. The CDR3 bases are TGTGCCATCAGTGTGAGGGTGAACACTGAAGCTTTCTTT.

CDR3 in DNA: TGTGCCAGCAGTTACGGCGGGGGATCAGAGACCCAGTACTTC. Encoded protein: CASSYGGGSETQYF. The V and J genes are TRBV6-5 and TRBJ2-5; 7 bases align to TRBD2. V lost 2 bases, J lost 4 bases, and 4 bases stayed unmatched. Germline lookup yields CDR1 MNHEY and CDR2 SVGAGI. The CDR3 runs 14 residues.

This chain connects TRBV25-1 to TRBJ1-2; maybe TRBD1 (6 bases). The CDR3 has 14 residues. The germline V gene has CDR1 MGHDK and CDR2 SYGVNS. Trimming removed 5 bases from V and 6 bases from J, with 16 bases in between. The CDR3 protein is CASSMNGGRDGYTF. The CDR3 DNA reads TGTGCCAGCAGTATGAATGGGGGCCGGGATGGCTACACCTTC.

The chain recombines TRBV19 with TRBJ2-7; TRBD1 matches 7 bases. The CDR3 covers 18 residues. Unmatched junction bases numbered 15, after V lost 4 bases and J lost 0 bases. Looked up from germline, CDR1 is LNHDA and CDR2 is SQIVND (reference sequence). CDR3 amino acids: CASSTEHPTTGFSYEQYF. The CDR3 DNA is TGTGCCAGTAGTACAGAACATCCCACGACAGGGTTCTCCTACGAGCAGTACTTC.

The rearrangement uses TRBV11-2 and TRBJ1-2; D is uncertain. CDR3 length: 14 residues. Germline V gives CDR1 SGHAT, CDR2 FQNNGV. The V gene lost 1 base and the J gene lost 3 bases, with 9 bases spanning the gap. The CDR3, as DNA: TGTGCCAGCAGCTTAGGGCAGGTTTACTATGGCTACACCTTC. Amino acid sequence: CASSLGQVYYGYTF.

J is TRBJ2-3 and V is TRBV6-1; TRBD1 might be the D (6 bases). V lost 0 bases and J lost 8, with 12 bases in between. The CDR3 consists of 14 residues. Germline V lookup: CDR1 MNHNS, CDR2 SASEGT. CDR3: CASSEALVGGTQYF. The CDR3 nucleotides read TGTGCCAGCAGTGAAGCGCTGGTAGGGGGTACGCAGTATTTT.

For the CDR3, the DNA is TGTGCCAGCAGCTTAGGACAGGGAACCGAAGCTTTCTTT. It encodes CASSLGQGTEAFF. The rearrangement joins TRBV7-9 to TRBJ1-1; 7 positions match TRBD1. Germline V gives CDR1 SEHNR, CDR2 FQNEAQ (reference sequence). Germline trimming cut 1 base from V and 8 bases from J; bases unmatched to any gene: 4. CDR3 length equals 13 residues.

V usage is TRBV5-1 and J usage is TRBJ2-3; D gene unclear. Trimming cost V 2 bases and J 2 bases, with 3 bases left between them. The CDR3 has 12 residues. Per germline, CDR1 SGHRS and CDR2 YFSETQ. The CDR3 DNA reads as TGCGCCAGCAGCTTAACCACAGATACGCAGTATTTT. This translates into CASSLTTDTQYF.

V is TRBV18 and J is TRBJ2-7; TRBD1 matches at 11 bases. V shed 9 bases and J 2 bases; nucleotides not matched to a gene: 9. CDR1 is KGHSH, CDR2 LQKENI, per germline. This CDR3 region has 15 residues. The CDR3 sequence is CASSGTGGPPYEQYF. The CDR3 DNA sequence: TGTGCCAGTTCCGGGACAGGGGGACCACCCTACGAGCAGTACTTC.

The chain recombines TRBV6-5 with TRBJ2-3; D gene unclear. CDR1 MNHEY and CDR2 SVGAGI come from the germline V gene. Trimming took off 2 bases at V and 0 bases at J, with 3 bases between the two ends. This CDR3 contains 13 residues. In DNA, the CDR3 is TGTGCCAGCAGTTACGACAGCACAGATACGCAGTATTTT. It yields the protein CASSYDSTDTQYF.

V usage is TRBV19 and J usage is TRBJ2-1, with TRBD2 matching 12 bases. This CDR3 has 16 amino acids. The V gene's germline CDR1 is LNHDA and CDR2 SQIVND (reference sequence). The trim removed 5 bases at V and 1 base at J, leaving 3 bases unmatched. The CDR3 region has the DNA TGTGCCAGTAGTTCTAGCGGGGGGGCTTCCTACAATGAGCAGTTCTTC. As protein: CASSSSGGASYNEQFF.

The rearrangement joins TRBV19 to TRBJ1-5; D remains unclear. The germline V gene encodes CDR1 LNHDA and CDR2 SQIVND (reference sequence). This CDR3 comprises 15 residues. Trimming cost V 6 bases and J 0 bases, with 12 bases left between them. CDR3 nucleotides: TGTGCCAGTAGATCGGGTGGGGATAGCAATCAGCCCCAGCATTTT. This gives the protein CASRSGGDSNQPQHF.

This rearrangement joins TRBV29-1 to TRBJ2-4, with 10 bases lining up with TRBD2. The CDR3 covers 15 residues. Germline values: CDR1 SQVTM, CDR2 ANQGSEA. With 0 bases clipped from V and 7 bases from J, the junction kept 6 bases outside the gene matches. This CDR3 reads CSVEDHSGGANIQYF. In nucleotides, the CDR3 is TGCAGCGTTGAAGATCACAGCGGGGGGGCGAACATTCAGTACTTC. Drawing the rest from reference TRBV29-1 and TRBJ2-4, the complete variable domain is SAVISQKPSRDICQRGTSLTIQCQVDSQVTMMFWYRQQPGQSLTLIATANQGSEATYESGFVIDKFPISRPNLTFSTLTVSNMSPEDSSIYLCSVEDHSGGANIQYFGAGTRLSVL.

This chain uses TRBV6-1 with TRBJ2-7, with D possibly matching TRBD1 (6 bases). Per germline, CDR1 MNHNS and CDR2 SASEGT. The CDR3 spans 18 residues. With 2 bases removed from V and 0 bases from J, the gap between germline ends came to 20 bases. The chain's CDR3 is CASSESVDRFPFSYEQYF. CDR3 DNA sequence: TGTGCCAGCAGTGAAAGCGTTGACAGGTTTCCATTCTCCTACGAGCAGTACTTC.

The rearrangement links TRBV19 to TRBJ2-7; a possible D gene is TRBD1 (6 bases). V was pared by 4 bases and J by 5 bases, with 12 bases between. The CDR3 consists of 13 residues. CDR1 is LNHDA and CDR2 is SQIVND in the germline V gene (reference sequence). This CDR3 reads CASSTTGWNEQYF. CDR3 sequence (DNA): TGTGCCAGTAGTACCACAGGGTGGAACGAGCAGTACTTC.

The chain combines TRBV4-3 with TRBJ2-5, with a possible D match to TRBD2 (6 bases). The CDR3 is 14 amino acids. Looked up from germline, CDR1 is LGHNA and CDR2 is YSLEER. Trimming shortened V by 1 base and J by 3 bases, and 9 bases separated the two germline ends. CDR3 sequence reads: CASSQAGGKETQYF. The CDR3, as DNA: TGCGCCAGCAGCCAAGCCGGGGGAAAAGAGACCCAGTACTTC.

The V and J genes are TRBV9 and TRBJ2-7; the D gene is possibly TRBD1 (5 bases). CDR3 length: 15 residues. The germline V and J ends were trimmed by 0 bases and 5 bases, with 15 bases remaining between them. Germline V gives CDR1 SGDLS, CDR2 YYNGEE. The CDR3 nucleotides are TGTGCCAGCAGCGTAGATACGGACAATCGACACGAGCAGTACTTC. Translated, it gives CASSVDTDNRHEQYF.

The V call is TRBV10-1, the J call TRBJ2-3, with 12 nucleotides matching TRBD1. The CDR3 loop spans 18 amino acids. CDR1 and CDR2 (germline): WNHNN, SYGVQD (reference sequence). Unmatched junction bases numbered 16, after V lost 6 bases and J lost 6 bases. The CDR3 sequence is CASSENPHGGQGADTQYF. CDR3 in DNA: TGCGCCAGCAGCGAGAACCCGCACGGGGGACAGGGGGCCGATACGCAGTATTTT.

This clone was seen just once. The DNA for the CDR3 is TGTGCCAGCAGCTTTGGGACGTTGATCTACGAGCAGTACTTC. This translates into CASSFGTLIYEQYF. The chain combines TRBV5-6 with TRBJ2-7; D tentatively fits TRBD1 or TRBD2 (5 bases each). The CDR3 has 14 residues. Germline V gene data show CDR1 as SGHDT and CDR2 as YYEEEE. The ends were cut back, 2 bases at V and 3 bases at J, with 12 bases in the middle.

The CDR3 DNA reads as TGTGCCAGCAGCCCCCCAAGGGTCTACGAGCAGTACTTC. Translation gives CASSPPRVYEQYF. The gene calls are TRBV5-6 and TRBJ2-7; D call uncertain. Germline V gene data show CDR1 as SGHDT and CDR2 as YYEEEE. This CDR3 is 13 amino acids long. V lost 4 bases and J lost 3, with 11 bases in between.

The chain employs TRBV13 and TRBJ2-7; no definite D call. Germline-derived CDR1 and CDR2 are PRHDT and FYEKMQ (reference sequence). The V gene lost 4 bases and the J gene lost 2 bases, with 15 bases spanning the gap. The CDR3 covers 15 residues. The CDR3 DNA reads TGTGCCAGCAGCTACCGGACCGGCAGGACCTACGAGCAGTACTTC. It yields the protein CASSYRTGRTYEQYF.

Here the CDR3 DNA reads TGTGCCACAGGGCAGAGGCCAGGCGAGACCCAGTACTTC. Translated: CATGQRPGETQYF. This chain joins TRBV6-6 and TRBJ2-5; D possibly corresponds to TRBD1 (5 bases). V lost 10 bases to trimming and J lost 5 bases, with 17 bases between them. CDR3 length: 13 amino acids. Per the germline V gene, CDR1 is MNHNY and CDR2 is SVGAGI (reference sequence).